The TCR beta chain under discussion was sequenced for a study of PD-L1 blockade in urothelial cancer (dated by TCRdb to the late 2010s). About the full investigation: Therapy was started at some point between 2014 and 2016 for all patients, and atezolizumab 1,200 mg was administered intravenously every 3 weeks. An ECOG performance status of 0 or 1 was recorded for the patients, and 0 to 3 prior chemotherapy regimens had been received by the patients. Pretreatment tumor samples, along with matched peripheral blood collected serially before and after atezolizumab treatment, underwent TCR sequencing. The study was an exploratory multi-omic analysis of somatic, immune and clinical correlates of response to PD-L1 blockade with atezolizumab in urothelial cancer. Blood samples were analyzed 3 weeks after the start of treatment (second dose) and 6 weeks after the start of treatment. Durable clinical benefit was achieved by nine patients and was not achieved by 20 patients. Just over 28 patients had pretreatment blood TCR-seq, some 25 had at least one posttreatment blood collection, and some 25 had tumor TCR-seq. Durable clinical benefit was defined as progression-free survival longer than 6 months, and TCR features were also tested against progression-free and overall survival. A median of 141,255 T cells and 80,000 to 100,000 unique TCRs was obtained from blood samples, and a median clonality of approximately 0.08 was observed. About nine tenths of the roughly 29 patients were males with bladder-origin urothelial cancer, and about 65% of the roughly 29 reported a prior smoking history. In the same patients, pretreatment tumors underwent whole exome sequencing and RNA sequencing in addition to TCR sequencing.

The sample holds one count of this clone. Its antigen remains unidentified. Base qualities are not provided; no much larger clone lies one nucleotide away. Paper-wide results and their limitations: Because of the small sample size (n ≈ 27) and the many exploratory analyses performed, the results are intended to be regarded as hypothesis-generating. Greater expansion of tumor-associated TCR clones in peripheral blood 3 weeks after the start of treatment was observed in patients with durable benefit (n ≈ 20, p = 0.022). Improved progression-free and overall survival was found to be associated with pretreatment peripheral blood TCR clonality below the median.

Synthetic TCR analog templates were spiked into each PCR so that absolute template abundance could be estimated from read counts. The immunoSEQ assay used bias-controlled V and J gene primers to amplify TCRbeta CDR3 regions from genomic DNA. Sequencing of rearranged TCRbeta segments was performed at approximately 20X coverage. From the authors' description of their analysis: Clustering was used to correct sequencing errors, and CDR3s were annotated against IMGT so that V, D and J genes could be assigned. Downstream analyses used only productive TCRbeta rearrangements, leaving out any out-of-frame or stop-codon sequences. To compute clonality, Shannon entropy was normalized by the log of the number of unique productive sequences and then subtracted from one. Clones differing between time points or between blood and tumor were identified using Fisher's exact test with Benjamini-Hochberg correction, with an adjusted p below 0.01 applied as the threshold. Entries here come from immuneACCESS through TCRdb and include only in-frame sequences with V and J called. Some clones fail to appear in such tables; in the studies checked, an unresolved V gene covers under half of the shortfall, and the cause of the remainder is unknown. V and J calls and clone size come straight from that table; D and trimming were deduced from the DNA. The sample table contains about 95,000 clones; only one count was recorded for around 90% of them. 1.5% to 2% of the sample is in the top ten clones.

The germline V gene specifies SGHVS as CDR1 and FNYEAQ as CDR2. V trim: 1 base; J trim: 6 bases; unmatched bases: 9. Counted from cysteine to phenylalanine, this CDR3 has 16 amino acids. Solely the CDR3 DNA is kept, with 48 bases framed from the first base. Interpreted using the paper, the time point label stands for: pretreatment peripheral blood. The cohort comprised around 30 patients with locally advanced or metastatic urothelial carcinoma treated at Memorial Sloan Kettering on a trial protocol. Peripheral blood mononuclear cells were collected pretreatment and during treatment, with between 1 and 8 total time points per patient. The Qiagen DNeasy Blood extraction kit was used to purify genomic DNA from total PBMCs and tumor samples. Collected pretreatment and during treatment, PBMCs were isolated and stored as previously described.

The chain is encoded by TRBV7-6 joined to TRBJ1-2; TRBD1 fits 9 bases in the junction. The receptor was derived from a man between 60 and 75 years old with urothelial cancer. The specimen comprised PBMCs, sampled around atezolizumab (anti-PD-L1) treatment. The CDR3 protein is CASSLVIGTGRDGYTF. The nucleotides are TGTGCCAGCAGCTTAGTCATTGGGACAGGGAGGGATGGCTACACCTTC.